The 5 T cell receptor beta chains below all came from one sample that was sequenced in a study of CD8+CD57+ T cells in acquired aplastic anemia. Patients chosen for sequencing had shown CD8+CD57+ cell expansion by flow cytometry. Genomic DNA acted as the template from which TCR beta VDJ combination and CDR3 sequence profiling were carried out. Each CDR3 protein gets one entry after TCRdb re-called the reads with MiXCR. There are roughly 500,000 distinct CDR3 sequences in the sample; around 30% occur only once, and approximately 0.82% lies in the top ten. The sequenced sample consisted of sorted CD4+, CD8+, or CD8+CD57+ T cells (not recorded which) from PBMCs. The origin of the receptors is a human donor with aplastic anemia.

This clonotype showed up many times. The rearrangement joins TRBV7-2 to TRBJ2-7; either TRBD1 or TRBD2 may supply D (5 bases each). The V gene lost 3 bases and the J gene lost 7 bases, with 13 bases spanning the gap. The CDR3 spans 13 residues. The germline V gene has CDR1 SGHTA and CDR2 FQGNSA. Written as DNA, the CDR3 is TGTGCCAGCAGCTTGAGGGGAAAACGGGAGCAGTACTTC. Its protein is CASSLRGKREQYF.

In its sample, this clonotype was seen many times. The chain has TRBV20-1 and TRBJ1-6; weak D call: TRBD1 (5 bases). Germline V CDR1 and CDR2: DFQATT, SNEGSKA (reference sequence). This CDR3 region has 16 residues. Trimming took 3 bases from V and 6 from J, leaving 18 bases between them. DNA for the CDR3: TGCAGTGCTAGTGAGGGGAACGGAGTGGGTAATTCACCCCTCCACTTT. Protein: CSASEGNGVGNSPLHF.

This clonotype was observed a handful of times. The chain joins TRBV6-1 to TRBJ1-2, with unresolved D. Germline V lookup: CDR1 MNHNS, CDR2 SASEGT. This CDR3 spans 15 amino acids. V was cut by 6 bases and J by 0 bases, with 14 bases left in between. CDR3 nucleotides: TGTGCCAGCAGCCTGACTCCGACGGCTAACTATGGCTACACCTTC. Translated, it gives CASSLTPTANYGYTF.

V gene TRBV9 combines with J gene TRBJ1-6, with TRBD1 identical over 10 bases. Germline CDR1 reads SGDLS; CDR2 reads YYNGEE. Trimming at V came to 3 bases and at J to 7 bases, leaving 1 base not matched to a gene. The CDR3 length is 14 residues. CDR3 sequence (DNA): TGTGCCAGCAGCGAGACAGGGGGCAATTCACCCCTCCACTTT. It encodes CASSETGGNSPLHF.

This clonotype has at least ten counts. V is TRBV29-1 and J is TRBJ1-1, with 7 bases aligning to TRBD1. Germline V gives CDR1 SQVTM, CDR2 ANQGSEA. The CDR3 length is 13 residues. J gave up 4 bases and V 7 bases, and 9 bases lay outside the gene matches. CDR3 sequence (DNA): TGCAGCGGGGTGACAGGGATCGGCACTGAAGCTTTCTTT. Translated: CSGVTGIGTEAFF. Full variable domain (outside the CDR3, taken from reference TRBV29-1 and TRBJ1-1): SAVISQKPSRDICQRGTSLTIQCQVDSQVTMMFWYRQQPGQSLTLIATANQGSEATYESGFVIDKFPISRPNLTFSTLTVSNMSPEDSSIYLCSGVTGIGTEAFFGQGTRLTVV.